The sequence of this T cell receptor (beta chain) was determined in a study of shared clonotypes between healthy human individuals. Study in general: There were three CD4 naive, three CD4 memory, two CD8 naive and one CD8 memory plates per donor. Findings and caveats of the study: It was the non-shared clonotypes that had lower generation probabilities than clonotypes shared by all four donors.

Comments on this clone: What it binds is not known. This sample also contains other DNA sequences that code for the same CDR3.

Trimming cost V 2 bases and J 2 bases, with 9 bases left between them. From germline, CDR1 is SNHLY and CDR2 FYNNEI. The CDR3 runs 14 residues. The CD4+ fraction was divided into a CD45RA+ naive subset and a CD45RA-negative memory subset. The assay was immunoSEQ multiplex PCR, and TCRdb's table has in-frame clones only and misses some. The repertoire holds under 2,500,000 clones, with approximately 95% as singletons. The sample comprised naive CD4+ T cells sorted from blood. Subset defined: CD45RA+ positively selected. This sequence originates from a man aged 18 to 29 in good health. V is TRBV2 and J is TRBJ1-1; tentatively, D is TRBD1 (5 bases). The CDR3 loop reads CASSEQGSNTEAFF. In nucleotides, the CDR3 is TGTGCCAGCAGTGAACAGGGCTCAAACACTGAAGCTTTCTTT.